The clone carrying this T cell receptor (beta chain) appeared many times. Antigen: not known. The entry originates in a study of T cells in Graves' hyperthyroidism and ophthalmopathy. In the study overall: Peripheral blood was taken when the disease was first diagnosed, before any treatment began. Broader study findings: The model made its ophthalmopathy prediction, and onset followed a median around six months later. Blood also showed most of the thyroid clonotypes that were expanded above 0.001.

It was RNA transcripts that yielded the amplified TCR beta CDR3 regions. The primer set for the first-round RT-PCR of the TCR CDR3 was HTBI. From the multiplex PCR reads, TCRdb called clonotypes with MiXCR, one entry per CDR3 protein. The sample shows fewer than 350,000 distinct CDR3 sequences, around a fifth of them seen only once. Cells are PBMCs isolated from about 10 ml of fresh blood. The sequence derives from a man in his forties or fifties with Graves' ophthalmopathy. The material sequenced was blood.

DNA for the CDR3: TGTGCCAGCAGCCAAGATCCCCCCTCTACCACAGATACGCAGTATTTT. Its protein is CASSQDPPSTTDTQYF. V usage is TRBV3-1 and J usage is TRBJ2-3, with unresolved D. Germline assignment: CDR1 LGHDT and CDR2 YNNKEL (reference sequence). The CDR3 is 16 amino acids. Trimming stripped 0 bases from V and 2 bases from J, with 12 bases between.